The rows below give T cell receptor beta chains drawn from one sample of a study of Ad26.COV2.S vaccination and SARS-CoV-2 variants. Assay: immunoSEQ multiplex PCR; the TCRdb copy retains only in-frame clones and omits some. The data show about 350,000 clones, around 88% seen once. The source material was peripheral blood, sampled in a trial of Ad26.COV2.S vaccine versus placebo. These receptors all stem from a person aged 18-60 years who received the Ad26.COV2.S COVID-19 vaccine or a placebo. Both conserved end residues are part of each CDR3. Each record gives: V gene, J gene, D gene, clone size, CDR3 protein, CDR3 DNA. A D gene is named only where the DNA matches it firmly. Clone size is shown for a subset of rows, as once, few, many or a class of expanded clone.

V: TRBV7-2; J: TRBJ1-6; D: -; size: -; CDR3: CASSANSPLHF; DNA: TGTGCCAGCAGCGCGAATTCACCCCTCCACTTT
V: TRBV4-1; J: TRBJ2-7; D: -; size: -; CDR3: CASTPRGLGDYEQYF; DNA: TGCGCCAGCACCCCACGGGGGCTTGGGGACTACGAGCAGTACTTC
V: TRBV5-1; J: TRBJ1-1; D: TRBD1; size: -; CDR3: CASSLEGQTEAFF; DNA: TGCGCCAGCAGCTTGGAGGGACAGACTGAAGCTTTCTTT
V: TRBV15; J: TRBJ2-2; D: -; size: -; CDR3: CATLRGHGELFF; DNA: TGTGCCACCCTTAGGGGCCACGGGGAGCTGTTTTTT
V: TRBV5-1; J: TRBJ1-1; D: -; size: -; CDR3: CASSSQRDTEAFF; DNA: TGCGCCAGCAGCTCGCAACGGGACACTGAAGCTTTCTTT
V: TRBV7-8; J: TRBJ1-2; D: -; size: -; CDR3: CASSLAREGHTF; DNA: TGTGCCAGCAGCTTAGCCAGGGAGGGCCACACCTTC
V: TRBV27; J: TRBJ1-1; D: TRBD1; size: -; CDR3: CASSDRGNTEAFF; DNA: TGTGCCAGCAGTGACAGGGGGAACACTGAAGCTTTCTTT
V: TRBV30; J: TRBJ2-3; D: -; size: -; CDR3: CAWSVGGKTQYF; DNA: TGTGCCTGGAGTGTAGGGGGAAAGACGCAGTATTTT
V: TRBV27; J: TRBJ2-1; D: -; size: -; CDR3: CASSPQRFSGNEQFF; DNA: TGTGCCAGCAGTCCGCAGCGGTTCTCCGGGAATGAGCAGTTCTTC
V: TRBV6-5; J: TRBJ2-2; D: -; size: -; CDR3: CASSWAGELFF; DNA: TGTGCCAGCAGCTGGGCGGGTGAGCTGTTTTTT
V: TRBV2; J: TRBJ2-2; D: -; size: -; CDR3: CASSEAGGDIGELFF; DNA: TGTGCCAGCAGTGAAGCTGGAGGAGACATCGGGGAGCTGTTTTTT
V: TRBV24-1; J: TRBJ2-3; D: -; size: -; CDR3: CATSGPGLGTDTQYF; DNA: TGTGCCACCAGTGGTCCGGGGTTGGGCACAGATACGCAGTATTTT
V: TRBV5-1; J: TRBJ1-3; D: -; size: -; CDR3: CASSLAGITLGNTIYF; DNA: TGCGCCAGCAGCTTGGCAGGAATAACCCTCGGAAACACCATATATTTT
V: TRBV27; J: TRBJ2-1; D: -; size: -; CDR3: CASSFPLREDYNEQFF; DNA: TGTGCCAGCAGTTTCCCGTTGAGGGAGGATTACAATGAGCAGTTCTTC
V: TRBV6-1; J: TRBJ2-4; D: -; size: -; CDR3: CASSEGGGPLLEYF; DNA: TGTGCCAGCAGCGAAGGTGGGGGCCCGCTACTCGAATACTTC
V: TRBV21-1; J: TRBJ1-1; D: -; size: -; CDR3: CASSKVGGVTEAFF; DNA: TGTGCCAGCAGCAAAGTTGGAGGGGTTACTGAAGCTTTCTTT
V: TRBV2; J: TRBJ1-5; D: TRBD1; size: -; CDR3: CASSQDRGANQPQHF; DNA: TGTGCCAGCAGTCAAGACAGGGGCGCCAATCAGCCCCAGCATTTT
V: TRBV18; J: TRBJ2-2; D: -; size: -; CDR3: CASSPPMNTGELFF; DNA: TGTGCCAGCTCACCACCGATGAACACCGGGGAGCTGTTTTTT
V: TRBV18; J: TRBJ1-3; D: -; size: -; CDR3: CASSPDGAGAAGNTIYF; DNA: TGTGCCAGCTCACCCGACGGGGCAGGGGCAGCTGGAAACACCATATATTTT
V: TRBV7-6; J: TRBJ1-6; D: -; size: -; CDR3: CASSLEQGGNSPLHF; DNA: TGTGCCAGCAGCTTAGAGCAGGGAGGTAATTCACCCCTCCACTTT
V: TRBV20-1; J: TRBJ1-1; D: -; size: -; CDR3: CSASAQFNTEAFF; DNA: TGCAGTGCTAGTGCGCAGTTTAACACTGAAGCTTTCTTT
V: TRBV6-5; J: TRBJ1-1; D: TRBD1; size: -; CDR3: CASSYSQGQYEAFF; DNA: TGTGCCAGCAGTTACTCACAGGGACAGTATGAAGCTTTCTTT
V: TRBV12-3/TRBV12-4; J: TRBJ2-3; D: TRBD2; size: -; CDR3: CASSGGVPDTQYF; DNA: TGTGCCAGCAGTGGGGGGGTCCCAGATACGCAGTATTTT
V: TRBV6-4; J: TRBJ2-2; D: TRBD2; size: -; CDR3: CASRLLAETGELFF; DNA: TGTGCCAGCAGACTACTAGCGGAGACCGGGGAGCTGTTTTTT
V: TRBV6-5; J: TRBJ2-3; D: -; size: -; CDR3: CASGELGADTQYF; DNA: TGTGCCAGCGGAGAGCTGGGGGCAGATACGCAGTATTTT
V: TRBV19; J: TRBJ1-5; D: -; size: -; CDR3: CASSIQGSQPQHF; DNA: TGTGCCAGTAGTATCCAGGGGAGTCAGCCCCAGCATTTT
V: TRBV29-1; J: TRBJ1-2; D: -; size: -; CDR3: CSVDHGRQTFNYGYTF; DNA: TGCAGCGTTGACCATGGCAGGCAAACGTTTAACTATGGCTACACCTTC
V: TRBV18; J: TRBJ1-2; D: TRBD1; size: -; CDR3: CASSPTQGAGGYTF; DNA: TGTGCCAGCTCACCTACACAGGGGGCGGGCGGCTACACCTTC
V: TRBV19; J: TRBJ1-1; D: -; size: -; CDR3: CASTPDGRYTEAFF; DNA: TGTGCCAGTACCCCTGACGGACGGTACACTGAAGCTTTCTTT
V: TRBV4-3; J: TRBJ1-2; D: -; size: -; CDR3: CASSRDGSFYTF; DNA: TGCGCCAGCAGCCGAGACGGATCTTTCTACACCTTC
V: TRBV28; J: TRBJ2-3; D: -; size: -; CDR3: CASSPPVQGFGQYF; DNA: TGTGCCAGCAGTCCACCCGTACAGGGCTTTGGGCAGTATTTT
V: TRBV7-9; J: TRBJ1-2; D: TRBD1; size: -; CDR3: CASSPGGSYYGYTF; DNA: TGTGCCAGCAGCCCAGGGGGGAGCTACTATGGCTACACCTTC
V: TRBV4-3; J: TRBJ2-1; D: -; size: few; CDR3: CASSSSRWSQRGYSYNEQFF; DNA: TGCGCCAGCAGCTCCAGCCGTTGGTCCCAACGGGGGTACTCCTACAATGAGCAGTTCTTC
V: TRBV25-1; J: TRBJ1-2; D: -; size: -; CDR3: CASSPYLAMGGLRGYTF; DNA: TGTGCCAGCAGCCCATACCTGGCCATGGGGGGGCTAAGGGGCTACACCTTC
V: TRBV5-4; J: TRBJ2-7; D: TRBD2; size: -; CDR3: CASSFVGPSGDYEQYF; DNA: TGTGCCAGCAGCTTTGTGGGTCCTAGCGGGGATTACGAGCAGTACTTC
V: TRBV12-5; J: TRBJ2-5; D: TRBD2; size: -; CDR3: CASGSGRAETQYF; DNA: TGTGCTAGTGGTAGCGGGAGGGCCGAGACCCAGTACTTC
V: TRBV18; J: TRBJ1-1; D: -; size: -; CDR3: CASSDEQSQALVAFF; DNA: TGTGCCAGCTCAGACGAACAGAGCCAAGCCTTAGTCGCTTTCTTT
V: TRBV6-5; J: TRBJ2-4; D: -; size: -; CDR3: CASRQQGEVYIQYF; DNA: TGTGCCAGCAGGCAACAGGGAGAGGTCTACATTCAGTACTTC
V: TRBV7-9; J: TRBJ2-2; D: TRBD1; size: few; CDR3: CASSQGQGAGELFF; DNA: TGTGCCAGCAGCCAGGGACAGGGGGCCGGGGAGCTGTTTTTT
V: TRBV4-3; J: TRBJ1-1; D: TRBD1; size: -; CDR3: CASSQGVSQGVNTEAFF; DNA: TGCGCCAGCAGCCAAGGGGTCTCCCAGGGGGTGAACACTGAAGCTTTCTTT
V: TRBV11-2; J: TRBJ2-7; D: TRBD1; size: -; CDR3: CASSLLGQGGYEQYF; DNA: TGTGCCAGCAGCTTACTCGGACAGGGTGGCTACGAGCAGTACTTC
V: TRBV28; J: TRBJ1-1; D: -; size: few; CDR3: CATLRQLMNTEAFF; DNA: TGTGCCACCCTCCGACAGCTCATGAACACTGAAGCTTTCTTT
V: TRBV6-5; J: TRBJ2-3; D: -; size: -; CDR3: CASSYSRRADTDTQYF; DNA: TGTGCCAGCAGTTACTCAAGGAGAGCGGACACAGATACGCAGTATTTT
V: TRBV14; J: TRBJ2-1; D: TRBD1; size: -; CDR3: CASSLDRVDLYNEQFF; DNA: TGTGCCAGCAGCCTCGACAGGGTCGACCTCTACAATGAGCAGTTCTTC
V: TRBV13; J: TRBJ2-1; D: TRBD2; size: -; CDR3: CASSLRGSGRAGEQFF; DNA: TGTGCCAGCAGCTTAAGGGGAAGCGGGAGAGCAGGTGAGCAGTTCTTC